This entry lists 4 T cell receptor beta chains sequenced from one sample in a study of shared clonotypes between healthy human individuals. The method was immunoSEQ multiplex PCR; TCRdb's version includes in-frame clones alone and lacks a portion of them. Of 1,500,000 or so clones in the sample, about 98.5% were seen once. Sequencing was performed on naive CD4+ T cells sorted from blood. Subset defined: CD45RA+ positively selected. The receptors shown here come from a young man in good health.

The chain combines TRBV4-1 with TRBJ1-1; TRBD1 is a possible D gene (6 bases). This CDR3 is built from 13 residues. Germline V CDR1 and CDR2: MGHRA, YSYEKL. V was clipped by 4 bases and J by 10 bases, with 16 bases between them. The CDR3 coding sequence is TGCGCCAGCAGCCCAAGGGGGGAGACGGGAGCTTTCTTT. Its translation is CASSPRGETGAFF.

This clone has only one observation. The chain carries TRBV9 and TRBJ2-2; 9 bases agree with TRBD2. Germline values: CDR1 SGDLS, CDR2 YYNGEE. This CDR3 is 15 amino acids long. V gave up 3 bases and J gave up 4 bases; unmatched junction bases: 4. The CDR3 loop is CASSGGLAFTGELFF. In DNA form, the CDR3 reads TGTGCCAGCAGCGGGGGACTAGCCTTCACCGGGGAGCTGTTTTTT.

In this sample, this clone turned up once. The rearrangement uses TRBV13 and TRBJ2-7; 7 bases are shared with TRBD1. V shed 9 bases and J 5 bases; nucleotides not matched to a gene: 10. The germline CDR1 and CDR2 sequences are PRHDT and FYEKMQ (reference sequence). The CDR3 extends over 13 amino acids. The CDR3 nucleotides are TGTGCCAGTCAACCCGACAGGGCCCACGAGCAGTACTTC. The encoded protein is CASQPDRAHEQYF.

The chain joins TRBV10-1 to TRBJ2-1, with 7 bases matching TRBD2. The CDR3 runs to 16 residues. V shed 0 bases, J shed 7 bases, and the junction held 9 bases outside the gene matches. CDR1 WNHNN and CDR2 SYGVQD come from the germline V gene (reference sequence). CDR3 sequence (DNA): TGCGCCAGCAGTGAGTCGAAGGGAGGGGCAATGAATGAGCAGTTCTTC. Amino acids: CASSESKGGAMNEQFF.